The source of this T cell receptor beta chain is a study of T cells in Graves' hyperthyroidism and ophthalmopathy. The investigators amplified TCR beta CDR3 regions from RNA transcripts. With the HTBI primer set, the TCR CDR3 went through a first round of RT-PCR. MiXCR, applied by TCRdb to the multiplex PCR reads, yields one record per CDR3 protein. The data show 450,000 to 700,000 distinct CDR3 sequences, with roughly 50% seen just once and roughly 19% held by the top ten. Findings and caveats of the study: A model of 13 V-J pairs discriminated ophthalmopathy from stable hyperthyroidism.

Diagnoses rested on clinical symptoms, serum thyroxine and TRAb, thyroid ultrasound and orbital computed tomography. Germline V CDR1 and CDR2: SGHTS, YDEGEE. The V end was cut by 2 bases, the J end by 8 bases, with 16 bases between. There are 15 residues in the CDR3. This clonotype was seen at least ten times. Antigen specificity is unknown. The TCR sequence derives from an adult woman with Graves' disease, either hyperthyroidism or ophthalmopathy (not recorded which). The chain has TRBV5-8 and TRBJ1-4; a possible D gene is TRBD1 (5 bases). Sequenced: peripheral blood or thyroid tissue (not recorded which). The CDR3 DNA follows: TGTGCCAGCAGCTTAATGGGACTCGCTACGGAAAAACTGTTTTTT. Its translation: CASSLMGLATEKLFF.